The source of this TCR beta chain is a study of cytomegalovirus exposure and HLA in healthy donors (dated by TCRdb to 2016 to 2017). About the study as a whole: According to an earlier analysis of 587 of the donors, about 179 million T cells yielded some 120 million unique TCR beta sequences and about 300 Gb of sequence data. Roughly 300 gigabases of sequencing data and some 85 million unique TCR sequences were included in an early release covering several hundred HLA-typed donors. The genetic ancestry cluster associated with self-reported Caucasian donors included roughly four fifths of the approximately 430 genotyped donors. The study was designed to test whether signatures of past pathogen exposure could be identified by cataloging public T cell receptors. The T cell repertoires of 700 or so subjects were profiled by immunosequencing and related to cytomegalovirus serostatus. Besides the first cohort of hundreds of subjects, a separate validation cohort made up of 120 different subjects was used. To predict cytomegalovirus infection status, the study combined high-throughput TCR immunosequencing, statistical association of individual TCRs with disease status, and machine learning. A later analysis re-examined previously published TCR beta repertoires from 600 to 700 donors and added high-resolution HLA genotyping to investigate patterns of TCR occurrence. Rather than using new phenotypic data, the later analysis identified candidate immune exposures from TCR beta sequences and from how often those sequences occurred across donors. An earlier analysis of roughly 600 of the donors used high-throughput TCR beta sequencing to judge whether each TCR beta V gene segment behaved as functional or pseudogenic. Donor age, sex, ethnicity and CMV serostatus were compiled together with the repertoire data. A later genetic analysis used genome-wide SNP genotypes for about 60% of the 666 donors, treating that subset as a discovery cohort. All discovery cohort repertoires had been generated using a single sequencing platform. Class I and class II HLA loci were covered by the typing at four-digit resolution. The number of donors typed differed by locus, with roughly 629-640 for A, B, C, DRB1 and DQB1, 522 for DQA1, under 610 for DPA1, and about 450 for DPB1. About five DR-DQ haplotypes were treated as single units for association and clustering because of strong linkage in the cohort. Across about 380 genotyped donors of the cohort, an average of about 240,000 unique TCR beta nucleotide sequences per donor were sequenced, and approximately 17% of those sequences were non-productive.

Beyond this particular receptor, the publication reports: This cohort had only TCR beta chains sequenced, and the lack of alpha or paired-chain data limited which features could be detected. Compared with equally common non-associated chains, HLA-associated TCR beta chains in a later analysis were more clonally expanded and had lower generation probabilities. For the cohort, immune exposure information was limited to CMV serostatus. The study listed 164 TCR beta chains as associated with cytomegalovirus. Because counts were too low, 15 to 20 rarely observed V segments, including chromosome 9 orphons, were left out of the earlier analysis of several hundred of the donors. The authors suggested that the approach could potentially be extended to other disease states and immunological phenotypes. A later analysis reported that several top co-occurrence clusters appeared linked to parvovirus B19, influenza, CMV and Epstein-Barr virus. A later analysis found that TCR association rates varied across HLA loci, with DRB1 alleles showing the most associated TCRs and HLA-C alleles the fewest. In a later genetic analysis, fewer N-insertions in productive TCRs were reported among donors in an Asian-associated ancestry cluster than the roughly 700-donor mean. Specific HLA alleles were associated with some 15,000 TCR beta sequences at a false discovery rate of 0.05 in a later analysis. Three of the identified cytomegalovirus-associated TCR beta chains were confirmed in vitro to be specific for cytomegalovirus antigens. Roughly uniform sequencing depth across donors was assumed in presence/absence analyses, although this assumption may not hold. Because HLA typing was unavailable for some donors at each locus, only the typed subset was used in association tests. A further reported finding was that TCR beta sequences accurately predicted the HLA-A and HLA-B alleles for most subjects in the first cohort. Most TCR sequences were observed very rarely across donors, whereas some public TCRs were present in many individuals. The classifier was reported to diagnose cytomegalovirus status with high specificity and sensitivity in both the original and validation cohorts. According to a later analysis, most CMV-associated TCR beta chains appeared to be HLA-restricted, and the HLA associations seemed to be driven largely by CMV exposure. In an earlier analysis of a few hundred of the donors, most TCR beta V segments were observed in productive rearrangements about 90% or about 30% of the time, broadly matching IMGT annotations. A cluster of highly shared sequence variants was judged likely to represent a technical artifact of the sequencing pipeline. V-gene and J-gene trimming of TCR beta chains was associated with a missense DCLRE1C variant in a later genetic analysis, and the association was replicated in an independent cohort. Linkage disequilibrium might explain the correlated functional status among segregating V segments, but an unknown experimental factor could not be ruled out. Some IMGT-functional V segments, including TRBV6-2 and TRBV6-3, could not be told apart with the 87-base-pair reads, so those segments were excluded. When HLA alleles, especially DR and DQ, strongly co-occurred, TCR associations were difficult to assign to individual alleles.

Libraries were constructed by the immunoSEQ multiplex PCR assay. The multiplex PCR relied on a mix of 60 forward primers for TCR Vbeta segments and 13 reverse primers for TCR Jbeta segments. Amplification of the CDR3 region of rearranged TCR beta genes was performed with a multiplex PCR assay on genomic DNA. On the Illumina HiSeq System, the amplified TCR beta libraries were sequenced as 87-base-pair reads. Per the authors' processing: A later analysis tallied roughly 76 million unique TCR beta chains across the 666 repertoires, and about 10 million of those chains were shared by two or more donors. To remove PCR and sequencing errors, raw reads were error-corrected and collapsed into unique sequences using a nearest-neighbor algorithm that merged closely related sequences. Alignment of CDR3 sequences to IMGT reference sequences was used to assign V, D and J gene segments. For a sequence to be retained, a match of at least six nucleotides was required to both a V gene segment and a J gene segment. Rearrangements were classified as productive when the CDR3 lacked stop codons and remained in frame with V and J, and all other rearrangements were classified as non-productive. Following IMGT convention, CDR3 was defined as the stretch from the second conserved V-encoded cysteine up to the conserved J-encoded phenylalanine. The earlier analysis of some 600 of the donors excluded sequences that lacked an unambiguous match to a single V gene segment. In an earlier analysis of about 590 of the donors, a V segment was called functional when productive rearrangements were above 56.7%, and segregating when the standard deviation between donors exceeded 5%. A statistical classification framework was built to diagnose cytomegalovirus status from the catalog of TCR beta chain sequences. A later analysis assigned V and J genes by comparing TCR nucleotide sequences with IMGT/GENE-DB human TR gene sequences. A later analysis assigned CDR3 sequences and most-parsimonious VDJ recombination scenarios with the TCRdist pipeline. In a later analysis, each TCR beta chain was defined by its CDR3 amino acid sequence together with its V-gene family, and reads lacking a unique V-gene family were excluded. In a later analysis, 450 to 600 highly shared, low-generation-probability nucleotide sequences were removed to address suspected cross-contamination and a sequencing artifact. A later analysis calculated a clonal expansion index for each public chain from normalized within-repertoire ranks of inferred template counts. Generation probabilities in a later analysis came from a VDJ recombination model fitted to out-of-frame rearrangements, and those results were checked against IGoR. In a later analysis, hypergeometric tests were used to score TCR-TCR, TCR-HLA and TCR-CMV co-occurrence, with a repertoire-size bias correction applied to TCR pairs. A later analysis estimated false discovery rates by permuting HLA or CMV assignments 20 times. A later analysis grouped co-occurring TCRs with DBSCAN, adding TCRdist sequence similarity when clustering within HLA-allele-positive subsets. For co-occurrence clustering, repertoires with fewer than 30,000 or more than 120,000 public chains were excluded, along with roughly 5 repertoires with anomalous nucleotide sharing. TCRdb's version of the immuneACCESS table is confined to in-frame rearrangements and falls short of the full clone set. An unresolved V gene accounts for under half of the shortfall where checked; the remainder is of unknown origin. V and J calls and clone size come straight from that table; D and trimming were deduced from the DNA. In this sample the table shows under 130,000 clones, about 70% of which occur a single time. About 2.8% of the sample rests with the top ten.

Concerning this clone itself: No antigen is known for it. Per-nucleotide qualities are absent, and no much larger clonotype sits a single base away.

CDR1 and CDR2 are read off the germline V gene (reference sequence) as SGHNT and YYREEE. Measured from the cysteine to the phenylalanine, the CDR3 is 17 residues long. CDR3 DNA only is kept here, 51 bases in frame from base 1. The V end loses 1 base and the J end loses 5 bases, and a stretch of 22 bases separates them. The cohort was made up of 500 to 800 healthy bone marrow donors. Cohort members were all nominally healthy when sampled, although unrecorded immune exposures were likely present. The donor was CMV seropositive and belonged to the group of 250 to 350 seropositive cohort members. A peripheral blood sample was provided by each donor, and peripheral blood mononuclear cells were used for TCR beta sequencing. Genomic DNA was extracted from the blood cell samples with the Qiagen DNeasy Blood Extraction Kit.

The rearrangement combines TRBV5-4 with TRBJ2-7; TRBD2 might be the D gene, on 9 matching bases. This receptor was identified in a man aged 50-59 years in good health and CMV-seropositive. Input material: PBMCs. The CDR3 region has the sequence CASSLPPGGGRADEQYF. The DNA sequence is as follows: TGTGCCAGCAGCTTGCCCCCAGGGGGCGGGAGGGCGGACGAGCAGTACTTC.